The clone carrying this T cell receptor beta chain was seen only a few times. Germline loops: CDR1 DFQATT, CDR2 SNEGSKA (reference sequence). The CDR3 covers 12 residues. Trimming removed 5 bases at V and 4 bases at J, with 11 bases between. This sample is drawn from a study of Graves' ophthalmopathy and Graves' hyperthyroidism. Amplification from RNA transcripts yielded the TCR beta CDR3 regions. RT-PCR with HTBI primers came first, then second-round multiplex PCR. TCRdb re-analysed the multiplex PCR reads in MiXCR, keeping a single row per CDR3 protein. This table holds under 800,000 distinct CDR3 sequences, about a fifth found once.

The sequence was obtained from a woman younger than 30 with stable Graves' hyperthyroidism. Some clones in this sample may be carry-over from other donors' samples. The chain has TRBV20-1 and TRBJ2-5; D gene ambiguous. Sequencing was done on a sample of peripheral blood. CDR3 nucleotides: TGCAGTGCTCTACAGTTGATAGAGACCCAGTACTTC. Translated, it gives CSALQLIETQYF.